This T cell receptor beta chain was retrieved from a study of regulatory T cells in long-lasting Graves disease. With iRepertoire HTBI primers and Arm-PCR of CDR3 regions, TCR beta libraries were built. TCRdb reanalysed the multiplex PCR reads using MiXCR and keeps one entry per CDR3 protein. The table lists 360,000 or so distinct CDR3 sequences, about an eighth of them singletons, with approximately 17% in the top ten. Time point of the sample: newly diagnosed GD, antithyroid drugs for less than 3 months. Researchers made the TCR library from RNA that was extracted from PBMCs. The table lists this clonotype with a few counts. Its antigen is unidentified. The CDR3 runs to 13 residues. V shed 2 bases and J shed 5 bases, with 12 bases lying between them. CDR1 and CDR2 from the germline V gene are SQVTM and ANQGSEA. Study outcomes and limitations: Those with persistent disease had in common more public clonotypes (2,741) than new patients (roughly 970).

This same sample was also part of a study on T cells in Graves' hyperthyroidism and ophthalmopathy. From that study: Hyperthyroidism was newly diagnosed in patients aged 18 to 65 (duration under 2 months). An initial round of RT-PCR targeting the TCR CDR3 relied on the HTBI primer set. Prediction of ophthalmopathy progression came a median about 6 months pre-onset.

The sequence derives from a woman aged 18-29 years with Graves disease. The genes are TRBV29-1 and TRBJ1-1, with unresolved D. The sequences come from peripheral blood mononuclear cells (PBMCs), collected at new diagnosis, from a patient treated with antithyroid drugs. The CDR3 bases are TGCAGCGTTGAATACCCATCGGCGACTGAAGCTTTCTTT. Its protein is CSVEYPSATEAFF.